Below, 25 T cell receptor beta chains from the same sample are listed, as sequenced in a study of shared T cell receptors in the human thymus. This table comes from immunoSEQ multiplex PCR, and its TCRdb copy is limited to in-frame clones, with some not included. The table has some 660,000 clones, 80% to 90% seen once. The same sample was also studied in work on human thymus T cells.

The sequenced material came from thymocytes. These receptor sequences come from a boy under three years old with a congenital heart defect.

V gene TRBV7-2 combines with J gene TRBJ2-7; D might be TRBD1 (6 bases). The CDR3 extends over 19 amino acids. V lost 1 base and J lost 0, with 22 bases in between. The germline gives CDR1 SGHTA, CDR2 FQGNSA. The CDR3 here is CASSLGATVGTNYSYEQYF. CDR3 bases: TGTGCCAGCAGCTTAGGCGCAACTGTGGGGACAAATTACTCCTACGAGCAGTACTTC. The whole variable domain, remainder taken from reference TRBV7-2 and TRBJ2-7, is GAGVSQSPSNKVTEKGKDVELRCDPISGHTALYWYRQSLGQGLEFLIYFQGNSAPDKSGLPSDRFSAERTGGSVSTLTIQRTQQEDSAVYLCASSLGATVGTNYSYEQYFGPGTRLTVT.

In its sample, this clone was seen a few times. This chain joins TRBV12-5 and TRBJ1-1; D not resolved. The CDR3 sequence is 15 residues long. V lost 1 base, J lost 1 base, and 10 bases lay in between. The germline gives CDR1 LGHNT, CDR2 FRNRAP. CDR3 sequence reads: CASGLGRRGNTEAFF. CDR3 coding DNA: TGTGCTAGTGGTTTGGGCCGACGGGGGAACACTGAAGCTTTCTTT. Looking up the rest from reference TRBV12-5 and TRBJ1-1 gives the full variable domain: DARVTQTPRHKVTEMGQEVTMRCQPILGHNTVFWYRQTMMQGLELLAYFRNRAPLDDSGMPKDRFSAEMPDATLATLKIQPSEPRDSAVYFCASGLGRRGNTEAFFGQGTRLTVV.

This clone was detected only once. The chain has TRBV15 and TRBJ1-1, with TRBD1 matching over 7 bases. With 4 bases clipped from V and 6 bases from J, the junction kept 14 bases outside the gene matches. There are 16 residues in the CDR3. Germline CDR1 is LNHNV and CDR2 is YYDKDF (reference sequence). In DNA, the CDR3 is TGTGCCACCAGCACTAATAGGGGACAGTGGCGCCCTGAAGCTTTCTTT. This encodes CATSTNRGQWRPEAFF.

The rearrangement uses TRBV7-9 and TRBJ2-3; D gene ambiguous. The CDR3 contains 11 residues. V was clipped by 8 bases and J by 6 bases, with 9 bases between them. Germline V gives CDR1 SEHNR, CDR2 FQNEAQ (reference sequence). This CDR3 is CASGGWDTQYF. The CDR3 nucleotides are TGTGCCAGCGGCGGCTGGGATACGCAGTATTTT.

This chain links TRBV9 with TRBJ2-5; 7 bases match TRBD2. This CDR3 comprises 14 residues. In germline, CDR1 is SGDLS, CDR2 YYNGEE. J lost 3 bases, V lost 0 bases, and 2 bases had no gene match. CDR3 sequence: CASSVAAGKETQYF. CDR3 DNA: TGTGCCAGCAGCGTAGCAGCGGGGAAAGAGACCCAGTACTTC. Based on the CDR3 plus reference TRBV9 and TRBJ2-5, the full variable domain is DSGVTQTPKHLITATGQRVTLRCSPRSGDLSVYWYQQSLDQGLQFLIQYYNGEERAKGNILERFSAQQFPDLHSELNLSSLELGDSALYFCASSVAAGKETQYFGPGTRLLVL.

The V and J genes are TRBV4-3 and TRBJ2-7; 9 nucleotides align to TRBD2. V lost 0 bases, J lost 2 bases, and 5 bases stayed unmatched. Germline values: CDR1 LGHNA, CDR2 YSLEER. The CDR3 loop spans 16 amino acids. CDR3: CASSQESASGAYEQYF. The CDR3 nucleotides read TGCGCCAGCAGCCAAGAAAGTGCTAGCGGGGCCTACGAGCAGTACTTC.

V gene TRBV14 combines with J gene TRBJ1-1; a weak D match, TRBD1 (5 bases). Trimming shortened V by 4 bases and J by 0 bases, and 15 bases separated the two germline ends. From germline, CDR1 is SGHDN and CDR2 FVKESK. The CDR3 contains 16 residues. The CDR3 DNA sequence: TGTGCCAGCAGCCCCCGGGACGGACTAATGAACACTGAAGCTTTCTTT. It specifies CASSPRDGLMNTEAFF.

This clone occurred a few times. The chain carries TRBV5-1 and TRBJ1-2; 7 bases are a match to TRBD1. The junction had 6 bases not matched to a gene; V was cut back by 4 bases and J by 0 bases. This CDR3 spans 15 amino acids. Germline values: CDR1 SGHRS, CDR2 YFSETQ. The CDR3 is CASSTDRQANYGYTF. CDR3 in DNA: TGCGCCAGCAGCACGGACAGGCAAGCTAACTATGGCTACACCTTC.

The chain combines TRBV5-1 with TRBJ2-1; TRBD1 aligns across 8 bases. CDR3 length: 16 residues. V lost 4 bases, J lost 6 bases, and 12 bases stayed unmatched. CDR1 and CDR2 (germline): SGHRS, YFSETQ. The CDR3 spells CASSTQAGTGSNEQFF. The CDR3 DNA sequence: TGCGCCAGCAGCACGCAAGCTGGGACAGGCAGCAATGAGCAGTTCTTC.

This chain joins TRBV19 and TRBJ2-1, with D tentatively TRBD2 (5 bases). The length of the CDR3 is 19 residues. V was pared by 3 bases and J by 5 bases, with 26 bases between. The germline V gene encodes CDR1 LNHDA and CDR2 SQIVND (reference sequence). The CDR3 bases are TGTGCCAGTAGTATCTTGAGGGCCGGACTTTTGGTGTCCAACAATGAGCAGTTCTTC. Residues: CASSILRAGLLVSNNEQFF.

The chain combines TRBV6-5 with TRBJ1-1; 9 nucleotides align to TRBD1. Per the germline V gene, CDR1 is MNHEY and CDR2 is SVGAGI. The CDR3 consists of 14 residues. J lost 6 bases, V lost 2 bases, and 4 bases had no gene match. The chain's CDR3 is CASSYGTGMAEAFF. CDR3 bases: TGTGCCAGCAGTTACGGGACAGGGATGGCTGAAGCTTTCTTT.

CDR3 nucleotide sequence: TGTGCCAGCAGCTCGCTAGCGGGAGGAGTTTACTACGAGCAGTACTTC. It is translated as CASSSLAGGVYYEQYF. This chain joins TRBV7-9 and TRBJ2-7, with TRBD2 matching over 11 bases. This CDR3 contains 16 residues. CDR1 and CDR2 (germline): SEHNR, FQNEAQ (reference sequence). J was trimmed by 3 bases and V by 4 bases; bases with no gene match: 8.

To note about this clone: Other nucleotide sequences from this sample produce the same CDR3. The chain combines TRBV30 with TRBJ1-6; D unclear. The CDR3 runs 16 residues. Trimming removed 0 bases at V and 0 bases at J, with 9 bases between. Germline CDR1 is GTSNPN and CDR2 is SVGIG (reference sequence). CDR3 nucleotide sequence: TGTGCCTGGAGTGTACGTGTGAGCTCCTATAATTCACCCCTCCACTTT. Translation: CAWSVRVSSYNSPLHF. The complete variable domain, with remaining parts taken from reference TRBV30 and TRBJ1-6, reads SQTIHQWPATLVQPVGSPLSLECTVEGTSNPNLYWYRQAAGRGLQLLFYSVGIGQISSEVPQNLSASRPQDRQFILSSKKLLLSDSGFYLCAWSVRVSSYNSPLHFGNGTRLTVT.

There are a few counts of this clone. This chain links TRBV10-3 with TRBJ1-5; 9 bases agree with TRBD1. The J segment lost 5 bases and the V segment lost 2 bases, leaving 4 bases of the junction unmatched. Germline V CDR1 and CDR2: ENHRY, SYGVKD. There are 15 residues in the CDR3. CDR3 protein: CAISETRTGDQPQHF. For the CDR3, the DNA is TGTGCCATCAGTGAGACTAGGACAGGGGATCAGCCCCAGCATTTT.

The chain recombines TRBV5-6 with TRBJ1-6, with TRBD1 as a possible D gene (5 bases). This CDR3 is built from 12 residues. V shed 0 bases and J shed 13 bases, with 8 bases lying between them. Germline V gives CDR1 SGHDT, CDR2 YYEEEE. This CDR3 reads CASSLAGGPLHF. The CDR3 nucleotides are TGTGCCAGCAGCTTGGCGGGGGGGCCCCTCCACTTT.

The V and J genes are TRBV2 and TRBJ2-1, with a weak D call TRBD2 (6 bases). Germline lookup yields CDR1 SNHLY and CDR2 FYNNEI. Deletions cut 6 bases from V and 0 bases from J, with 6 bases between. The CDR3 is 13 residues long. DNA of the CDR3: TGTGCCAGCAGGGGGGGCTCCTACAATGAGCAGTTCTTC. This sequence encodes CASRGGSYNEQFF.

J is TRBJ2-7 and V is TRBV19; possible D gene TRBD1, 6 bases. Germline lookup yields CDR1 LNHDA and CDR2 SQIVND (reference sequence). V gave up 0 bases and J gave up 2 bases, with 17 bases separating them. The CDR3 loop spans 17 amino acids. CDR3 sequence reads: CASSIDHEGRGAYEQYF. The CDR3 DNA is TGTGCCAGTAGTATAGATCATGAGGGCAGGGGAGCCTACGAGCAGTACTTC. The full variable domain, with the rest looked up from reference TRBV19 and TRBJ2-7, is DGGITQSPKYLFRKEGQNVTLSCEQNLNHDAMYWYRQDPGQGLRLIYYSQIVNDFQKGDIAEGYSVSREKKESFPLTVTSAQKNPTAFYLCASSIDHEGRGAYEQYFGPGTRLTVT.

The rearrangement links TRBV7-9 to TRBJ1-1, with D uncertain. This CDR3 comprises 14 residues. Trimming stripped 5 bases from V and 4 bases from J, with 14 bases between. Germline CDR1 SEHNR, CDR2 FQNEAQ (reference sequence). The CDR3 DNA sequence: TGTGCCAGCAGCCCGCCCCCGCGGGGCACTGAAGCTTTCTTT. Residues: CASSPPPRGTEAFF.

This chain joins TRBV28 and TRBJ2-7; tentatively, D is TRBD1 (5 bases). The germline gives CDR1 MDHEN, CDR2 SYDVKM. The CDR3 contains 19 residues. V was pared by 5 bases and J by 0 bases, with 26 bases between. CDR3 amino acids: CASSTDTGHTTQSSYEQYF. CDR3 sequence (DNA): TGTGCCAGCAGTACCGATACAGGCCACACGACTCAAAGCTCCTACGAGCAGTACTTC.

This rearrangement joins TRBV6-5 to TRBJ2-3, with a weak D call TRBD2 (5 bases). This CDR3 is built from 15 residues. Trimming removed 7 bases from V and 1 base from J, with 15 bases in between. The germline CDR1 and CDR2 sequences are MNHEY and SVGAGI. CDR3 nucleotides: TGTGCCAGCACTCCCTCGCAACTAGGCACAGATACGCAGTATTTT. It is translated as CASTPSQLGTDTQYF.

This clone was picked up one time. This sequence joins TRBV7-6 and TRBJ1-3; perhaps TRBD1 as D (6 bases). V was trimmed by 5 bases and J by 2 bases, leaving 16 bases between them. This CDR3 region has 16 residues. In germline, CDR1 is SGHVS, CDR2 FNYEAQ. CDR3 sequence: CASSHKRGSPGNTIYF. The CDR3 DNA reads TGTGCCAGCAGCCACAAGAGGGGGTCCCCTGGAAACACCATATATTTT.

This chain links TRBV28 with TRBJ2-7; 9 nucleotides match TRBD1. The germline V gene encodes CDR1 MDHEN and CDR2 SYDVKM. The length of the CDR3 is 20 residues. V gave up 3 bases and J gave up 2 bases; unmatched junction bases: 20. The CDR3 DNA reads as TGTGCCAGCAGTTTTTCTCCATTGGGGACAGGGTTTACTGAGACCTACGAGCAGTACTTC. Translation gives CASSFSPLGTGFTETYEQYF.

V usage is TRBV2 and J usage is TRBJ2-1; D not resolved. Trimming removed 3 bases from V and 8 bases from J, with 8 bases in between. CDR3 length: 12 residues. Germline CDR1 is SNHLY and CDR2 is FYNNEI. The CDR3 sequence is CASSDRVDEQFF. The DNA of the CDR3 is TGTGCCAGCAGTGACCGGGTGGATGAGCAGTTCTTC.

This clone was seen a few times. The chain couples TRBV7-6 to TRBJ1-1; 7 nucleotides align to TRBD1. The V gene's germline CDR1 is SGHVS and CDR2 FNYEAQ. CDR3 length: 15 residues. Trimming removed 1 base from V and 0 bases from J; junction bases left unmatched: 2. Here the CDR3 DNA reads TGTGCCAGCAGCTTAGAGGGGGCGATGAACACTGAAGCTTTCTTT. Amino acids: CASSLEGAMNTEAFF.

The rearrangement links TRBV30 to TRBJ2-6; D is perhaps TRBD1 (5 bases). The CDR3 is 18 amino acids. Germline lookup yields CDR1 GTSNPN and CDR2 SVGIG (reference sequence). V was cut by 3 bases and J by 0 bases, with 18 bases left in between. The CDR3 DNA is TGTGCCTGGAGGGGGCCGGGCCTAGATAGCTCTGGGGCCAACGTCCTGACTTTC. Its translation is CAWRGPGLDSSGANVLTF.